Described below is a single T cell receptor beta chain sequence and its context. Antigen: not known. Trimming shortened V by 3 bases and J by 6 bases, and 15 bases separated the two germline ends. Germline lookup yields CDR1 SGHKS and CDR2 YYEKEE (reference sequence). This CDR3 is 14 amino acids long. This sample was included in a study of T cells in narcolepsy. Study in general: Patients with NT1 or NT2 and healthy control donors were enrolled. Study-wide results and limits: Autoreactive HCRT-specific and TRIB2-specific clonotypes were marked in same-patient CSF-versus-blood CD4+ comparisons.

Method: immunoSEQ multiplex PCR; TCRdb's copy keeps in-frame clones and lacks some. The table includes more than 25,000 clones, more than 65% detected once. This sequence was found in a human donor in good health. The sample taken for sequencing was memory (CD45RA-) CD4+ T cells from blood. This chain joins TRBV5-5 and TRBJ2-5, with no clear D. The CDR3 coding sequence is TGTGCCAGCAGCTACGACCCGGCCTATCAGACCCAGTACTTC. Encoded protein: CASSYDPAYQTQYF.